Listed below are T cell receptor beta chains from one sample, sequenced in a study of CD8 T cells in ankylosing spondylitis. TCRdb itself ran the 5' RACE reads through MiXCR, one entry per CDR3 protein. Of about 250,000 distinct CDR3 sequences detected, about 10% appear once; the ten largest clones hold 2% to 3%. The specimen was blood, either unsorted or a sorted T cell fraction (not recorded which). Every receptor here comes from a male donor with ankylosing spondylitis or in good health (not recorded which). Each CDR3 is given with its conserved first and last residue. Clone size, where shown, is once, few, many, or a class for clones that have expanded.

>many|TRBJ2-4|TRBV5-5
CASSLGTSGFGLKDIQYF
>many|TRBJ1-5|TRBV6-1
CASSQDPTGNSNQPQHF
>many|TRBJ2-5|TRBV2
CASRPTGTETIGYF
>many|TRBJ2-7|TRBV20-1
CSARDPSGSHPSYEQYF
>NA|TRBJ1-5|TRBV4-2
CASSQGANDQPQHF
>many|TRBJ2-1|TRBV20-1
CSARGALYNEQFF
>NA|TRBJ1-2|TRBV7-9
CASSWSYGYTF
>many|TRBJ1-1|TRBV3-1
CASSQDGLVAGGTEAFF
>many|TRBJ2-2|TRBV5-1
CASSLPPPGGGELFF
>many|TRBJ1-1|TRBV12-3/TRBV12-4
CASSLETGTTEAFF
>many|TRBJ2-5|TRBV19
CASSLGKRGETQYF
>many|TRBJ2-7|TRBV30
CAWSRTSYEQYF
>many|TRBJ2-1|TRBV6-5
CASSYARTSSYNEQFF
>NA|TRBJ1-2|TRBV9
CASSIGTPLRGYTF
>many|TRBJ2-3|TRBV9
CASSAPISAGGTDTQYF
>many|TRBJ2-7|TRBV5-1
CASSPETRASEQYF
>many|TRBJ1-2|TRBV5-1
CASSLEPGTNYGYTF
>many|TRBJ2-2|TRBV5-6
CASSFTGYGELFF
>many|TRBJ2-1|TRBV6-1
CASSVTGTSGSGLFF
>NA|TRBJ2-1|TRBV12-3/TRBV12-4
CASTIGERGAVHNEQFF
>many|TRBJ2-3|TRBV29-1
CSVDPVLNTQYF
>many|TRBJ1-1|TRBV20-1
CSARDPTERPEAFF
>many|TRBJ2-3|TRBV29-1
CSVEAPQGTDTQYF
>NA|TRBJ2-1|TRBV6-1
CASSEGLAGREQFF
>many|TRBJ1-2|TRBV5-1
CASNGHLGYGYTF
>many|TRBJ1-5|TRBV20-1
CSARPRTAGQPQHF
>many|TRBJ1-1|TRBV21-1
CASSSQGRNTEAFF
>NA|TRBJ2-1|TRBV7-8
CASSGGTSSSYNEQFF
>many|TRBJ1-4|TRBV20-1
CSAQTGDHQKLFF